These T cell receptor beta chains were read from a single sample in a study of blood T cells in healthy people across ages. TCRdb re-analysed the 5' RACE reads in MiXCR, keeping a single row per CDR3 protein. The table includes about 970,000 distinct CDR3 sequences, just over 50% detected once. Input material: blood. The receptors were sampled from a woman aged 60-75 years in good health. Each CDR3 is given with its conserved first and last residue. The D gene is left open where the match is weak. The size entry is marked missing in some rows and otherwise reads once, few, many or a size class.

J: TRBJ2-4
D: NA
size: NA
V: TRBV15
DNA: TGTGCCACCAGCAGACATGGGACGGGACTAGCCAAAAACATTCAGTACTTC
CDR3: CATSRHGTGLAKNIQYF

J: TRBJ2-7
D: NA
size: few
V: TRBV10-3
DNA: TGTGCCATCAGTGCGCCACCTTCGTACGAGCAGTACTTC
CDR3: CAISAPPSYEQYF

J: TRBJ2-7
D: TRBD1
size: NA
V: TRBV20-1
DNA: TGCAGTCCTATATTAAGACAGGGGATCGACGAGCAGTACTTC
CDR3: CSPILRQGIDEQYF

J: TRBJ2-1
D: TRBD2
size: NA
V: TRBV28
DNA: TGTGCCAGCAGTCCCGGGGGACTAGCGGGTCAGGATGAGCAGTTCTTC
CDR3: CASSPGGLAGQDEQFF

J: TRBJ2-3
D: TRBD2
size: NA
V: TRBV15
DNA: TGTGCCACCAGCGGAGATGTCCAAACTGGAGGGCGACTAGCGGGGGCAGCGCAGTATTTT
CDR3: CATSGDVQTGGRLAGAAQYF

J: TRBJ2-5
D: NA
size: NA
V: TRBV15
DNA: TGTGCCACCAGCAGTGAAATTCGGGAGCGGGAGACCCAGTACTTC
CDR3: CATSSEIRERETQYF

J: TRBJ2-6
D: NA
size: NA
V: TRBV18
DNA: TGTGCCAGCTCACCAGTTACGGGGGGGGCCAACGTCCTGACTTTC
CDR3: CASSPVTGGANVLTF

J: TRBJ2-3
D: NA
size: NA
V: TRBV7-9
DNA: TGTGCCAGCAGCCCCCGGGTCGACACAGATACGCAGTATTTT
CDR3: CASSPRVDTDTQYF

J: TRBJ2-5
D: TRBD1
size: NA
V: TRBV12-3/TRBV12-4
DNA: TGTGCCAGCACCTCTAGGGACAGCTTGGAGACCCAGTACTTC
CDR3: CASTSRDSLETQYF

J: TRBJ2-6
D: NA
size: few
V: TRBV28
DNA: TGTGCCAGCAGTGGAACAGGCCGCTCGTCTTTTTTTGGGGCCAACGTCCTGACTTTC
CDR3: CASSGTGRSSFFGANVLTF

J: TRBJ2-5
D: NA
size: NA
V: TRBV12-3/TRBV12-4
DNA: TGTGCCAGCAGACGAAACGAAGAGACCCAGTACTTC
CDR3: CASRRNEETQYF

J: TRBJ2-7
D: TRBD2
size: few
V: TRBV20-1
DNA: TGCAGTGCTAGAAGGGGACTAGCGGGATCTATGTACTCCTACGAGCAGTACTTC
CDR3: CSARRGLAGSMYSYEQYF

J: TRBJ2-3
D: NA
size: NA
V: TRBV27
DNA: TGTGCCAGCAGGGGTGGGGGAGCCACAGATACGCAGTATTTT
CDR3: CASRGGGATDTQYF

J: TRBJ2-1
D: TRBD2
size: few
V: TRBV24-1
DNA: TGTGCCACCAGTGATTTGCACGGGACTAGCGGGAAGAATGAGCAGTTCTTC
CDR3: CATSDLHGTSGKNEQFF

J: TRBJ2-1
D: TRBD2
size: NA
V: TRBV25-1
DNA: TGTGCCAGCAGTTCCCCTAACGGGGGCGGGAGGGCGTTAAACTACAATGAGCAGTTCTTC
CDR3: CASSSPNGGGRALNYNEQFF

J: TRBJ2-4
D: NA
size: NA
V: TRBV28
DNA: TGTGCCAGCAGTGCCTACAGGGTTCTCCCGTACTTC
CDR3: CASSAYRVLPYF

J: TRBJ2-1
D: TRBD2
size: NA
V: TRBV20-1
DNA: TGCAGTGCTTGGACTAGCGGGAGTAGTGGTGAGCAGTTCTTC
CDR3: CSAWTSGSSGEQFF

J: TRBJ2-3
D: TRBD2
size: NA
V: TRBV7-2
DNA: TGTGCCAGCAGCGGAAATGGAAGGGCTAGCGGACTGGATACGCAGTATTTT
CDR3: CASSGNGRASGLDTQYF

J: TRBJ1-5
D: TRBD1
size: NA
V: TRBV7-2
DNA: TGTGCCAGCAGCTTGTTCCGGGACAGGGCTCGGGGACAGCCCCAGCATTTT
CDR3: CASSLFRDRARGQPQHF

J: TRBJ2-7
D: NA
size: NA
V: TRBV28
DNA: TGTGCCAGCAGCTCTCTTGAGAGGAACGAGCAGTACTTC
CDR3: CASSSLERNEQYF

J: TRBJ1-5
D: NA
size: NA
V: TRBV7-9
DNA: TGTGCCAGCAGCTTTTTTAGTCAGCCCCAGCATTTT
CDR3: CASSFFSQPQHF

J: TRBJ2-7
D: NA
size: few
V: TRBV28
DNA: TGTGCCAGCAGTTTAATATCGGGAAGATACGAGCAGTACTTC
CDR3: CASSLISGRYEQYF

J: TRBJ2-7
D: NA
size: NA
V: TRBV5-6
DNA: TGTGCCAGCAGCTTGGGAGTTCCCCCCTACGAGCAGTACTTC
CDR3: CASSLGVPPYEQYF